A single sample is the source of the 30 T cell receptor beta chains below, sequenced in a study of CD4 T cells in relation to SARS-CoV-2 and coronaviruses (dated by TCRdb to the early 2020s). The library was prepared using the immunoSEQ multiplex PCR assay. TCRdb's version of the immuneACCESS table is confined to in-frame rearrangements and falls short of the full clone set. An unresolved V gene accounts for under half of the shortfall where checked; the remainder is of unknown origin. The sample table contains tens of thousands of clones; only one count was recorded for about 94% of them. Of the sample, around 0.15% is held by the ten largest clones. CD4+ T cells from unexposed donors were collected before the COVID-19 pandemic (2011-2018). Sample: naive CD4+ T cells from PBMCs. The sample's cell subset or site, from its label and the paper: naive CD4+ T cells isolated by negative enrichment. These receptors all come from a human donor in good health.

The chain couples TRBV7-9 to TRBJ2-7; TRBD2 aligns across 9 bases. Germline CDR1 is SEHNR and CDR2 is FQNEAQ (reference sequence). The V gene end was trimmed by 1 base and the J gene end by 2 bases; junction bases not matched to a gene: 6. CDR3 size: 16 residues. CDR3 coding DNA: TGTGCCAGCAGCTTAGTCTCACTAGCGGGTGCCTACGAGCAGTACTTC. This codes for CASSLVSLAGAYEQYF.

The chain joins TRBV24-1 to TRBJ2-5; 9 positions match TRBD1. Germline values: CDR1 KGHDR, CDR2 SFDVKD. With V trimmed by 3 bases and J by 5 bases, 9 bases remained unmatched. This CDR3 is 16 amino acids long. The CDR3 loop is CATSDIPGQGLETQYF. The CDR3 DNA reads TGTGCCACCAGTGATATCCCGGGACAGGGTCTGGAGACCCAGTACTTC.

This chain connects TRBV11-2 to TRBJ2-7; TRBD2 might be the D (6 bases). Germline CDR1 is SGHAT and CDR2 is FQNNGV. This CDR3 region has 15 residues. With 4 bases removed from V and 1 base from J, the gap between germline ends came to 14 bases. The CDR3 sequence is CASSSGVGRSYEQYF. In DNA, the CDR3 is TGTGCCAGCAGCTCGGGGGTGGGGAGGTCCTACGAGCAGTACTTC.

The chain employs TRBV10-3 and TRBJ2-7, with TRBD2 matching 8 bases. V gave up 3 bases and J gave up 2 bases; unmatched junction bases: 6. CDR1 is ENHRY, CDR2 SYGVKD, per germline. The CDR3 has 15 amino acids. CDR3 DNA sequence: TGTGCCATCAGTGAAGTAACTAGCGGTCCCTACGAGCAGTACTTC. It specifies CAISEVTSGPYEQYF.

The chain has TRBV25-1 and TRBJ2-5, with D maybe TRBD2 (5 bases). CDR3 length equals 14 residues. Per the germline V gene, CDR1 is MGHDK and CDR2 is SYGVNS. Trimming cost V 0 bases and J 5 bases, with 10 bases left between them. The CDR3 DNA sequence: TGTGCCAGCAGTGAATACCGGGGTGTGGAGACCCAGTACTTC. Translating gives CASSEYRGVETQYF.

The chain joins TRBV10-3 to TRBJ1-1; unclear D gene. Per the germline V gene, CDR1 is ENHRY and CDR2 is SYGVKD. The CDR3 loop spans 13 amino acids. Between the trimmed V and J ends, which lost 3 bases and 3 bases, there was a span of 8 bases. CDR3 protein: CAISDAWDTEAFF. The CDR3 DNA reads as TGTGCCATCAGTGACGCGTGGGACACTGAAGCTTTCTTT.

The rearrangement joins TRBV18 to TRBJ2-7; 7 nucleotides agree with TRBD2. The CDR3 length is 16 residues. V lost 6 bases and J lost 0; bases outside the gene matches: 11. Germline values: CDR1 KGHSH, CDR2 LQKENI. The CDR3 spells CASSRSLAESSYEQYF. The CDR3 region has the DNA TGTGCCAGCTCCCGATCTCTAGCGGAAAGCTCCTACGAGCAGTACTTC.

This chain connects TRBV7-9 to TRBJ2-5, with D possibly TRBD1 on 7 matching bases. The V and J ends lost 0 bases and 2 bases respectively, with 10 bases between them. The length of the CDR3 is 15 residues. The germline gives CDR1 SEHNR, CDR2 FQNEAQ (reference sequence). CDR3 DNA sequence: TGTGCCAGCAGCTTAGCCCAGGGGGGTCAAGAGACCCAGTACTTC. Its translation is CASSLAQGGQETQYF.

The chain couples TRBV11-2 to TRBJ2-6; D gene ambiguous. V was cut by 4 bases and J by 0 bases, with 10 bases left in between. The CDR3 is made up of 16 amino acids. Germline V gene data show CDR1 as SGHAT and CDR2 as FQNNGV. CDR3 coding DNA: TGTGCCAGCAGCTCCTCTGGGCCCTCTGGGGCCAACGTCCTGACTTTC. It encodes CASSSSGPSGANVLTF.

V gene TRBV19 combines with J gene TRBJ2-1; 7 bases are shared with TRBD2. With V trimmed by 4 bases and J by 2 bases, 2 bases remained unmatched. Germline CDR1 is LNHDA and CDR2 is SQIVND (reference sequence). CDR3 length: 14 residues. The CDR3 DNA reads TGTGCCAGTAGTAACGGACTAGCCTACAATGAGCAGTTCTTC. Residues: CASSNGLAYNEQFF.

The chain links TRBV24-1 to TRBJ2-5; TRBD1 agrees at 8 bases. The trim removed 1 base at V and 5 bases at J, leaving 8 bases unmatched. CDR1 and CDR2 (germline): KGHDR, SFDVKD. The CDR3 sequence is 16 residues long. CDR3 amino acids: CATSDFPRTGRETQYF. Here the CDR3 DNA reads TGTGCCACCAGTGATTTCCCTAGGACAGGGAGGGAGACCCAGTACTTC.

J is TRBJ2-7 and V is TRBV4-1; perhaps TRBD2 as D (6 bases). The CDR3 has 13 residues. The V end lost 9 bases, the J end lost 3 bases, and 15 bases lay between the germline ends. CDR1 is MGHRA and CDR2 is YSYEKL in the germline V gene. CDR3 amino acids: CASKGLASYEQYF. The CDR3 nucleotides are TGCGCCAGTAAAGGGCTAGCGAGCTACGAGCAGTACTTC.

This clone was picked up one time. This chain links TRBV28 with TRBJ1-2; D is uncertain. Germline CDR1 is MDHEN and CDR2 is SYDVKM. This CDR3 comprises 12 residues. The V and J ends lost 2 bases and 3 bases respectively, with 4 bases between them. The CDR3 nucleotides read TGTGCCAGCAGTTTAGCTTACTATGGCTACACCTTC. Its translation: CASSLAYYGYTF.

The chain carries TRBV18 and TRBJ2-1; 7 bases agree with TRBD2. This CDR3 has 20 amino acids. With 0 bases clipped from V and 7 bases from J, the junction kept 21 bases outside the gene matches. Germline CDR1 is KGHSH and CDR2 is LQKENI. The DNA for the CDR3 is TGTGCCAGCTCACCACCTGGCGCGGGAGCTGCCCAAACCCCTATGAATGAGCAGTTCTTC. This gives the protein CASSPPGAGAAQTPMNEQFF.

The rearrangement joins TRBV6-5 to TRBJ2-7, with D possibly being TRBD2 (6 bases). Trimming pared 5 bases from V and 2 bases from J, leaving 13 bases between. CDR3 length equals 14 residues. From germline, CDR1 is MNHEY and CDR2 SVGAGI. CDR3 residues: CASSRDSGPYEQYF. DNA for the CDR3: TGTGCCAGCAGTCGAGATAGCGGTCCCTACGAGCAGTACTTC.

The genes are TRBV19 and TRBJ2-7; 10 bases are a match to TRBD1. From germline, CDR1 is LNHDA and CDR2 SQIVND (reference sequence). V shed 4 bases, J shed 0 bases, and the junction held 12 bases outside the gene matches. This CDR3 comprises 18 residues. CDR3 loop: CASSTKTLGTGASYEQYF. Written as DNA, the CDR3 is TGTGCCAGTAGTACGAAGACCTTAGGGACAGGGGCCTCCTACGAGCAGTACTTC.

The chain employs TRBV7-3 and TRBJ2-5; weak D call: TRBD1 (6 bases). CDR3 length: 14 residues. V was clipped by 5 bases and J by 4 bases, with 14 bases between them. Per germline, CDR1 SGHTA and CDR2 FQGTGA. The CDR3 sequence: CASSLTGSSETQYF. The CDR3 DNA is TGTGCCAGCAGCCTCACAGGGTCCTCAGAGACCCAGTACTTC. The full variable domain, rest sourced from reference TRBV7-3 and TRBJ2-5, is GAGVSQTPSNKVTEKGKYVELRCDPISGHTALYWYRQSLGQGPEFLIYFQGTGAADDSGLPNDRFFAVRPEGSVSTLKIQRTERGDSAVYLCASSLTGSSETQYFGPGTRLLVL.

The rearrangement uses TRBV12-3 or TRBV12-4 and TRBJ2-7; D is unresolved. The CDR3 loop spans 11 amino acids. With 4 bases removed from V and 6 bases from J, the gap between germline ends came to 7 bases. CDR3 sequence: CASSSDREQYF. The CDR3 nucleotides are TGTGCCAGCAGTTCCGACCGCGAGCAGTACTTC.

This chain uses TRBV6-5 with TRBJ2-2; perhaps TRBD1 as D (6 bases). The CDR3 is 13 residues long. V lost 8 bases and J lost 4, with 11 bases in between. The germline V gene has CDR1 MNHEY and CDR2 SVGAGI. The CDR3 DNA reads as TGTGCCAGCTGCATGACAGGCACCGGGGAGCTGTTTTTT. Translating it yields CASCMTGTGELFF.

J is TRBJ2-7 and V is TRBV5-1, with 12 bases aligning to TRBD2. The length of the CDR3 is 16 residues. V was pared by 5 bases and J by 5 bases, with 11 bases of the junction left unmatched. Germline CDR1 SGHRS, CDR2 YFSETQ. The CDR3 sequence is CASSGGLAGLRDEQYF. The CDR3 DNA reads as TGCGCCAGCAGTGGGGGACTAGCGGGCTTAAGGGACGAGCAGTACTTC.

The V and J genes are TRBV15 and TRBJ2-3, with 9 nucleotides matching TRBD2. In germline, CDR1 is LNHNV, CDR2 YYDKDF (reference sequence). The CDR3 is 14 amino acids. The junction had 5 bases not matched to a gene; V was cut back by 6 bases and J by 4 bases. The CDR3 DNA reads TGTGCCACCAGGACGCAGCGGGAGGCAGATACGCAGTATTTT. Amino acids: CATRTQREADTQYF.

The genes are TRBV7-8 and TRBJ1-1; unclear D gene. CDR1 is SGHVS and CDR2 is FQNEAQ in the germline V gene. CDR3 length equals 14 residues. The ends were cut back, 0 bases at V and 8 bases at J, with 13 bases in the middle. The CDR3 sequence is CASSLAGIPQEAFF. CDR3 bases: TGTGCCAGCAGCTTAGCGGGGATTCCCCAGGAAGCTTTCTTT. The full variable domain, with the rest looked up from reference TRBV7-8 and TRBJ1-1, is GAGVSQSPRYKVAKRGQDVALRCDPISGHVSLFWYQQALGQGPEFLTYFQNEAQLDKSGLPSDRFFAERPEGSVSTLKIQRTQQEDSAVYLCASSLAGIPQEAFFGQGTRLTVV.

The chain carries TRBV7-9 and TRBJ2-3, with D perhaps matching TRBD1 (5 bases). V was clipped by 11 bases and J by 2 bases, with 17 bases between them. Germline lookup yields CDR1 SEHNR and CDR2 FQNEAQ (reference sequence). This CDR3 comprises 14 residues. For the CDR3, the DNA is TGTGCCTTTGGGGCTACTAAATCCACAGATACGCAGTATTTT. As protein: CAFGATKSTDTQYF.

The chain is built from TRBV7-2 and TRBJ2-1, with TRBD2 as a possible D gene (5 bases). Germline V gene data show CDR1 as SGHTA and CDR2 as FQGNSA. The CDR3 consists of 16 residues. V lost 2 bases, J lost 10 bases, and 21 bases lay in between. CDR3 in amino acids: CASSLNENPGSREQFF. CDR3 bases: TGTGCCAGCAGCTTAAACGAGAATCCGGGGTCGAGGGAGCAGTTCTTC. Combining the CDR3 with reference TRBV7-2 and TRBJ2-1 gives the whole variable domain GAGVSQSPSNKVTEKGKDVELRCDPISGHTALYWYRQSLGQGLEFLIYFQGNSAPDKSGLPSDRFSAERTGGSVSTLTIQRTQQEDSAVYLCASSLNENPGSREQFFGPGTRLTVL.

The V gene is TRBV7-9, the J gene TRBJ2-7; possibly TRBD1 for D (6 bases). Germline CDR1 is SEHNR and CDR2 is FQNEAQ (reference sequence). The CDR3 spans 18 residues. The germline V and J ends were trimmed by 5 bases and 2 bases, with 25 bases remaining between them. The CDR3 DNA reads TGTGCCAGCAGCAACAGGGACACCACCCTCGGGTTTCCCTACGAGCAGTACTTC. This encodes CASSNRDTTLGFPYEQYF.

The rearrangement uses TRBV19 and TRBJ2-3; the match to TRBD2 covers 10 bases. The CDR3 extends over 15 amino acids. Germline V gives CDR1 LNHDA, CDR2 SQIVND (reference sequence). The J segment lost 2 bases and the V segment lost 6 bases, leaving 5 bases of the junction unmatched. The CDR3 coding sequence is TGTGCCAGTAGCGGACTAGCGGCAAACACAGATACGCAGTATTTT. Translated: CASSGLAANTDTQYF.

This chain uses TRBV6-2 or TRBV6-3 with TRBJ1-5; 10 nucleotides line up with TRBD1. This CDR3 contains 17 residues. Germline trimming cut 2 bases from V and 6 bases from J; bases unmatched to any gene: 10. Germline V lookup: CDR1 MNHEY, CDR2 SVGEGT. The chain's CDR3 is CASSYVPGQGNSQPQHF. As DNA, the CDR3 is TGTGCCAGCAGTTACGTGCCGGGACAGGGGAATAGTCAGCCCCAGCATTTT.

The J gene is TRBJ1-2, the V gene TRBV7-8, with 10 bases identical to TRBD1. The CDR3 is 20 amino acids. V shed 7 bases, J shed 5 bases, and the junction held 25 bases outside the gene matches. Germline CDR1 SGHVS, CDR2 FQNEAQ. The CDR3 here is CASTMTPPGAGTGEGYGYTF. For the CDR3, the DNA is TGTGCCAGCACCATGACCCCCCCCGGGGCCGGGACAGGGGAAGGGTATGGCTACACCTTC.

J is TRBJ2-5 and V is TRBV6-5; 9 bases match TRBD2. This CDR3 is 15 amino acids long. Germline V gene data show CDR1 as MNHEY and CDR2 as SVGAGI. Trimming at V came to 5 bases and at J to 4 bases, leaving 8 bases not matched to a gene. The CDR3 loop reads CASSSSGSSLETQYF. The CDR3 DNA follows: TGTGCCAGCAGTAGTAGCGGGAGTTCCTTAGAGACCCAGTACTTC.

This chain joins TRBV24-1 and TRBJ1-4; 7 nucleotides line up with TRBD1. The CDR3 has 15 residues. CDR1 KGHDR and CDR2 SFDVKD come from the germline V gene. V shed 1 base, J shed 8 bases, and the junction held 6 bases outside the gene matches. The CDR3 coding sequence is TGTGCCACCAGTGATTTTCAGGGGGGTGCGGAAAAACTGTTTTTT. Protein sequence: CATSDFQGGAEKLFF.